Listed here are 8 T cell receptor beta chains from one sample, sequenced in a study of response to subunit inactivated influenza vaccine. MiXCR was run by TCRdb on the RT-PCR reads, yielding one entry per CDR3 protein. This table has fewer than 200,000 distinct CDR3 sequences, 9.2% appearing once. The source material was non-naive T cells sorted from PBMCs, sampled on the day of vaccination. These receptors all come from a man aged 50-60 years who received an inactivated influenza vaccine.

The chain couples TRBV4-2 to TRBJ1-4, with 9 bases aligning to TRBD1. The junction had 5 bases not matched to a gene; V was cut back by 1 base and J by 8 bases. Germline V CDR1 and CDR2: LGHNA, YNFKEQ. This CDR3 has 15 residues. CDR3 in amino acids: CASSQVGTGLEKLFF. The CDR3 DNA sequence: TGTGCCAGCAGCCAAGTCGGGACAGGGTTAGAAAAACTGTTTTTT.

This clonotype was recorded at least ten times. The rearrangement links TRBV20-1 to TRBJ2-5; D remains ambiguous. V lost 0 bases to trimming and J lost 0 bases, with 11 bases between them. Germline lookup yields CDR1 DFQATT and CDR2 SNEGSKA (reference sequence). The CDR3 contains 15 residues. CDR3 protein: CSARDLFRNQETQYF. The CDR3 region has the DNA TGCAGTGCTAGAGATCTTTTCCGAAACCAAGAGACCCAGTACTTC.

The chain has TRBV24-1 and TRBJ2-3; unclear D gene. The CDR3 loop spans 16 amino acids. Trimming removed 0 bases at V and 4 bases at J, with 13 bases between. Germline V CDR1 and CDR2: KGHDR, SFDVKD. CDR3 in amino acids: CATSDLRSKSADTQYF. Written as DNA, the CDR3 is TGTGCCACCAGTGATTTGAGGAGTAAATCCGCAGATACGCAGTATTTT.

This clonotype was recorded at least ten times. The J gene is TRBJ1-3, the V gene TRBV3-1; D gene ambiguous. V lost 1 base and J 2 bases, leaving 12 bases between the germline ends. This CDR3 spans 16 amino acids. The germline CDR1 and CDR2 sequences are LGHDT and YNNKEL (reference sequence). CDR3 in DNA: TGTGCCAGCAGCCAAGTATTTAGCGCAACTGGAAACACCATATATTTT. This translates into CASSQVFSATGNTIYF.

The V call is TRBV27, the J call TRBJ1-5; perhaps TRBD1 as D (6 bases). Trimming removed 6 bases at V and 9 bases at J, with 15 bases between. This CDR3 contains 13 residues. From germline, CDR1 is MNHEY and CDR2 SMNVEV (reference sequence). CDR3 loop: CASSLGGSGPQHF. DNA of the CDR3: TGTGCCAGCAGCCTCGGGGGCAGTGGGCCCCAGCATTTT.

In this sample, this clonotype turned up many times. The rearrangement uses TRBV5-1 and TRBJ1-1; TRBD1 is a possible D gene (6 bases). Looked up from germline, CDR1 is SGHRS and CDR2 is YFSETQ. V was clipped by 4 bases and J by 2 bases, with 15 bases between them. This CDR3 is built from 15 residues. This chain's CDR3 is CASSRLQGTNTEAFF. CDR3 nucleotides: TGCGCCAGCAGCCGGTTACAGGGAACTAACACTGAAGCTTTCTTT.

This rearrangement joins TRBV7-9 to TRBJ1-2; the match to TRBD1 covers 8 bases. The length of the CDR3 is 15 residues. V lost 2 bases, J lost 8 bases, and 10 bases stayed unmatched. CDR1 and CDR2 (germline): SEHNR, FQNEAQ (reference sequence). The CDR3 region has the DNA TGTGCCAGCAGCTTAACAATCACAGGGGGAGGAGGCTACACCTTC. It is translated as CASSLTITGGGGYTF.

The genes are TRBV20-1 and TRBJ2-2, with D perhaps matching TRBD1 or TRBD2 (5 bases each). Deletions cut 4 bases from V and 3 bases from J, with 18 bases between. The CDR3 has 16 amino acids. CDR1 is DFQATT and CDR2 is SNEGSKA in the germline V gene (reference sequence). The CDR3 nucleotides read TGCAGTGCTAAGATTAGGGACGGTGGGGACACCGGGGAGCTGTTTTTT. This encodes CSAKIRDGGDTGELFF.